This TCR beta chain comes out of a study of shared clonotypes between healthy human individuals. Trimming cost V 4 bases and J 9 bases, with 22 bases left between them. The germline V gene has CDR1 LGHNA and CDR2 YSLEER. CDR3 length: 16 amino acids. Method: immunoSEQ multiplex PCR; TCRdb's copy keeps in-frame clones and lacks some. There are approximately 2.5 million clones in the sample; approximately 90% occur only once, and more than 0.12% lies in the top ten. The source is a man aged 18-30 years in good health. The source material was naive CD4+ T cells sorted from blood. Documented subset: CD45RA+ positively selected. V is TRBV4-3 and J is TRBJ2-1, with no clear D. The CDR3 protein is CASSLGTGHTGSEQFF. The CDR3 DNA is TGCGCCAGCAGCCTAGGAACGGGCCACACGGGCAGTGAGCAGTTCTTC.